What follows are 25 T cell receptor beta chains derived from one specimen sequenced in a study of cytomegalovirus exposure and HLA in healthy donors (dated by TCRdb to the late 2010s). Library construction relied on the immunoSEQ multiplex PCR assay. For the multiplex PCR, a mixture combining 60 forward primers for TCR Vbeta segments and 13 reverse primers for TCR Jbeta segments was used. What TCRdb holds here is the immuneACCESS table cut down to in-frame rearrangements. Part of the clones is not present; checked against another copy, under half of the missing clones reflect an unresolved V gene, and the others are unexplained. This sample comprises some 130,000 clones, about 78% of them detected only once. More than 0.95% of the sample is taken by the ten largest. The specimen was PBMCs. The source of these receptors is a man aged 50-60 years in good health and CMV-seronegative.

The chain is built from TRBV11-2 and TRBJ2-6, with TRBD2 identical over 10 bases. Germline V gives CDR1 SGHAT, CDR2 FQNNGV. The CDR3 spans 16 residues. V shed 6 bases, J shed 4 bases, and the junction held 6 bases outside the gene matches. The CDR3: CASRPSGRGGANVLTF. The CDR3, as DNA: TGTGCCAGCAGACCCAGCGGGAGGGGCGGGGCCAACGTCCTGACTTTC.

Turning to this clone: Relative to the germline gene, one junction end is altered; a read error may explain this. In DNA, the CDR3 is TGTGCTAGCAGCTTAGGGGGGGGAGCTGAGCAGTTCTTC. It is translated as CASSLGGGAEQFF. This rearrangement joins TRBV7-7 to TRBJ2-1, with D maybe TRBD2 (7 bases). The germline V gene encodes CDR1 SSHAT and CDR2 FNYEAQ (reference sequence). The CDR3 has 13 residues.

This clone has a single count. The gene calls are TRBV27 and TRBJ2-7, with a weak D call TRBD2 (6 bases). Looked up from germline, CDR1 is MNHEY and CDR2 is SMNVEV (reference sequence). V was cut by 6 bases and J by 3 bases, with 15 bases left in between. CDR3 length: 14 amino acids. CDR3 protein: CASSVGVGGYEQYF. CDR3 coding DNA: TGTGCCAGCAGCGTTGGGGTGGGAGGCTACGAGCAGTACTTC.

The chain recombines TRBV11-1 with TRBJ1-2; D is possibly TRBD1 (5 bases). The CDR3 is 13 residues long. V was shortened by 1 base and J by 2 bases, with 5 bases between the two germline ends. The germline V gene encodes CDR1 SGHAT and CDR2 FQDESV (reference sequence). This CDR3 is CASSLGQNYGYTF. The CDR3 region has the DNA TGTGCCAGCAGCTTAGGACAGAACTATGGCTACACCTTC.

The chain uses TRBV6-1 and TRBJ2-7; D is ambiguous. There are 12 residues in the CDR3. Germline V lookup: CDR1 MNHNS, CDR2 SASEGT. V was cut by 4 bases and J by 2 bases, with 6 bases left in between. CDR3 in amino acids: CASSVDTYEQYF. The CDR3 DNA reads TGTGCCAGCAGTGTAGACACCTACGAGCAGTACTTC.

This clone was detected once. The chain couples TRBV21-1 to TRBJ2-2; no DNA check was done on the table's D call, TRBD1. TRBV21-1 is a listed pseudogene. The CDR3 is 15 residues long. The CDR3 bases are TGTGCCAGCAGCCCAAGGACAGGGAACACCGGGGAGCTGTTTTTT. Translation gives CASSPRTGNTGELFF.

The rearrangement uses TRBV11-2 and TRBJ2-5, with a possible D match to TRBD2 (6 bases). V was clipped by 5 bases and J by 7 bases, with 14 bases between them. CDR3 size: 13 residues. In germline, CDR1 is SGHAT, CDR2 FQNNGV. The CDR3 nucleotides are TGTGCCAGCAGCCTCGGACTGGGGGGGACCCAGTACTTC. It translates to CASSLGLGGTQYF.

The chain employs TRBV9 and TRBJ1-1; the D is unclear. The V gene's germline CDR1 is SGDLS and CDR2 YYNGEE. The V end lost 3 bases, the J end lost 4 bases, and 13 bases lay between the germline ends. The CDR3 runs to 14 residues. The CDR3 protein is CASSGYIPGTEAFF. The CDR3 DNA reads TGTGCCAGCAGCGGCTACATACCGGGCACTGAAGCTTTCTTT.

Comment on this clone: One junction end does not reproduce the germline sequence, and a read error may be involved. This chain joins TRBV2 and TRBJ1-2; the match to TRBD1 covers 7 bases. The CDR3 covers 14 residues. The germline gives CDR1 SNHLY, CDR2 FYNNEI. The CDR3 region has the DNA TGTGCCAGCAGTGTGGACAGGAGCCTCCTCGTCTCGTCCTTC. Amino acid sequence: CASSVDRSLLVSSF.

The rearrangement links TRBV30 to TRBJ1-4; tentatively, D is TRBD1 (5 bases). V gave up 3 bases and J gave up 4 bases, with 15 bases separating them. The CDR3 is made up of 15 amino acids. Germline-derived CDR1 and CDR2 are GTSNPN and SVGIG (reference sequence). CDR3 in amino acids: CAWRAGHTLNEKLFF. CDR3 nucleotide sequence: TGTGCCTGGAGGGCCGGACATACACTTAATGAAAAACTGTTTTTT.

This clone was detected a few times. V is TRBV6-5 and J is TRBJ2-1; D uncertain. Germline CDR1 is MNHEY and CDR2 is SVGAGI. This CDR3 has 15 amino acids. V gave up 0 bases and J gave up 9 bases, with 15 bases separating them. For the CDR3, the DNA is TGTGCCAGCAGTTACTCTGAAGGCCCTCGCGGTGAGCAGTTCTTC. Protein sequence: CASSYSEGPRGEQFF.

The J gene is TRBJ2-7, the V gene TRBV10-2, with 7 bases identical to TRBD1. This CDR3 has 14 amino acids. Germline CDR1 WSHSY, CDR2 SAAADI. CDR3 in DNA: TGCGCGACCAGACGGGACAGAGTATCCTACGAGCAGTACTTC. This gives the protein CATRRDRVSYEQYF.

This chain joins TRBV11-2 and TRBJ2-1, with 9 nucleotides matching TRBD2. Germline loops: CDR1 SGHAT, CDR2 FQNNGV. With 2 bases clipped from V and 10 bases from J, the junction kept 9 bases outside the gene matches. There are 15 residues in the CDR3. The CDR3 nucleotides are TGTGCCAGCAGCTTATCTCTAGCGGGACTTTCCGAGCAGTTCTTC. It codes for CASSLSLAGLSEQFF.

V and J are TRBV6-5 and TRBJ1-5; the D is unclear. The CDR3 has 13 amino acids. Germline values: CDR1 MNHEY, CDR2 SVGAGI. CDR3 bases: TGTGGAGCGGGGTTTAGGTCCAATCAGCCCCAGCATTTT. It translates to CGAGFRSNQPQHF.

The chain carries TRBV7-9 and TRBJ2-2; 9 bases match TRBD2. The junction had 7 bases not matched to a gene; V was cut back by 2 bases and J by 6 bases. Per the germline V gene, CDR1 is SEHNR and CDR2 is FQNEAQ (reference sequence). The CDR3 sequence is 16 residues long. CDR3 sequence reads: CASSLKSGRIAGELFF. In DNA form, the CDR3 reads TGTGCCAGCAGCTTAAAAAGCGGGAGGATAGCCGGGGAGCTGTTTTTT.

The chain is built from TRBV9 and TRBJ2-3, with 10 bases aligning to TRBD2. CDR1 and CDR2 from the germline V gene are SGDLS and YYNGEE. V shed 4 bases and J 3 bases; nucleotides not matched to a gene: 17. CDR3 length: 19 amino acids. This chain's CDR3 is CASSPKRRLAGAATDTQYF. The CDR3 DNA reads as TGTGCCAGCAGCCCCAAAAGAAGGCTAGCGGGAGCCGCTACAGATACGCAGTATTTT. Full variable domain (remainder filled in from reference TRBV9 and TRBJ2-3): DSGVTQTPKHLITATGQRVTLRCSPRSGDLSVYWYQQSLDQGLQFLIQYYNGEERAKGNILERFSAQQFPDLHSELNLSSLELGDSALYFCASSPKRRLAGAATDTQYFGPGTRLTVL.

CDR3 sequence: CASSIRDVGETQYF. CDR3 nucleotide sequence: TGTGCCAGTAGTATCCGGGATGTAGGAGAGACCCAGTACTTC. The chain employs TRBV19 and TRBJ2-5; TRBD2 might be the D (5 bases). The V end was cut by 3 bases, the J end by 4 bases, with 12 bases between. The length of the CDR3 is 14 residues. Per the germline V gene, CDR1 is LNHDA and CDR2 is SQIVND (reference sequence). The whole variable domain, remainder taken from reference TRBV19 and TRBJ2-5, is DGGITQSPKYLFRKEGQNVTLSCEQNLNHDAMYWYRQDPGQGLRLIYYSQIVNDFQKGDIAEGYSVSREKKESFPLTVTSAQKNPTAFYLCASSIRDVGETQYFGPGTRLLVL.

The sample holds a few counts of this clone. V and J are TRBV5-1 and TRBJ1-4; D gene unclear. Trimming removed 1 base at V and 10 bases at J, with 17 bases between. Germline loops: CDR1 SGHRS, CDR2 YFSETQ. This CDR3 contains 15 residues. The CDR3 DNA reads as TGCGCCAGCAGCTTGTCTGGATCCTTGGGAGGAAAACTGTTTTTT. Its protein product is CASSLSGSLGGKLFF.

This sequence joins TRBV7-2 and TRBJ1-2; D uncertain. From germline, CDR1 is SGHTA and CDR2 FQGNSA. CDR3 length: 14 residues. V was cut by 1 base and J by 2 bases, with 8 bases left in between. CDR3 sequence: CASSLVPQNYGYTF. Written as DNA, the CDR3 is TGTGCCAGCAGCTTAGTCCCACAAAACTATGGCTACACCTTC. The entire variable domain, with the rest obtained from reference TRBV7-2 and TRBJ1-2, is as follows: GAGVSQSPSNKVTEKGKDVELRCDPISGHTALYWYRQSLGQGLEFLIYFQGNSAPDKSGLPSDRFSAERTGGSVSTLTIQRTQQEDSAVYLCASSLVPQNYGYTFGSGTRLTVV.

V gene TRBV6-1 combines with J gene TRBJ1-6, with a possible D match to TRBD1 (6 bases). V lost 4 bases and J 7 bases, leaving 14 bases between the germline ends. The CDR3 runs to 15 residues. CDR1 and CDR2 from the germline V gene are MNHNS and SASEGT. CDR3 nucleotide sequence: TGTGCCAGCAGTGTATTACAGGGTGTGAATTCACCCCTCCACTTT. Translating gives CASSVLQGVNSPLHF.

The CDR3 region has the DNA TGTGCCTGGAGTAAATACAGGGAGGGTTTGGGAAAACTGTTTTTT. This translates into CAWSKYREGLGKLFF. The chain joins TRBV30 to TRBJ1-4, with a possible D match to TRBD1 (6 bases). Per germline, CDR1 GTSNPN and CDR2 SVGIG (reference sequence). V dropped 2 bases and J dropped 10 bases, with 20 bases sitting between them. The CDR3 covers 15 residues.

This clone was detected once. This chain links TRBV6-5 with TRBJ1-1; D is uncertain. Trimming took 3 bases from V and 1 from J, leaving 9 bases between them. The CDR3 is made up of 14 amino acids. CDR1 MNHEY and CDR2 SVGAGI come from the germline V gene. The CDR3 coding sequence is TGTGCCAGCAGTTATACTGTCCAGAACACTGAAGCTTTCTTT. It is translated as CASSYTVQNTEAFF.

The chain couples TRBV19 to TRBJ2-6; tentative D call: TRBD2 (5 bases). The CDR3 length is 15 residues. Per the germline V gene, CDR1 is LNHDA and CDR2 is SQIVND (reference sequence). V lost 5 bases and J 1 base, leaving 9 bases between the germline ends. The CDR3 sequence is CASSGGPSGANVLTF. CDR3 DNA sequence: TGTGCCAGTAGTGGAGGACCTTCTGGGGCCAACGTCCTGACTTTC.

Written as DNA, the CDR3 is TGTGCCTGGAGGGCAGACTATGGCTACACCTTC. Translation gives CAWRADYGYTF. V usage is TRBV30 and J usage is TRBJ1-2; no clear D. V lost 3 bases and J lost 3, with 5 bases in between. CDR1 and CDR2 (germline): GTSNPN, SVGIG (reference sequence). The CDR3 spans 11 residues.

The sample holds one count of this clone. The CDR3 protein is CASNYVGGGNEQFF. CDR3 nucleotides: TGTGCCAGCAATTATGTGGGAGGCGGTAATGAGCAGTTCTTC. The chain employs TRBV2 and TRBJ2-1, with D possibly matching TRBD2 (6 bases). Germline assignment: CDR1 SNHLY and CDR2 FYNNEI. The CDR3 consists of 14 residues. V was clipped by 7 bases and J by 7 bases, with 17 bases between them.